This is a list of T cell receptor beta chains from one sample in a study of early T cells in non-severe SARS-CoV-2 infection. TCRdb analysed the 5' RACE reads with MiXCR anew, one entry per CDR3 protein. This table holds about 48,000 distinct CDR3 sequences, roughly 13% found once. The source material was whole blood. Receptors originate from an adult who was a healthcare worker with PCR-confirmed SARS-CoV-2 infection or an uninfected control (not recorded which). The CDR3 runs from the conserved cysteine through the conserved F or W. A D gene is named only where the DNA matches it firmly. A clone size is listed for some rows: how often the clone was seen (once, few, many), or a class if it is expanded.

j_gene: TRBJ2-3
abundance: .
d_gene: .
v_gene: TRBV6-1
CDR3nt: TGTGCCAGCAGTGAATTTGCGGCAGATACGCAGTATTTT
CDR3aa: CASSEFAADTQYF

j_gene: TRBJ1-2
abundance: many
d_gene: .
v_gene: TRBV7-3
CDR3nt: TGTGCCAGCAGCCCAGACAGGTTTAGCAGTGGCTACACCTTC
CDR3aa: CASSPDRFSSGYTF

j_gene: TRBJ2-6
abundance: few
d_gene: TRBD1
v_gene: TRBV28
CDR3nt: TGTGCCAGCAGCTCCGGGACAGGCCTCTCTGGGGCCAACGTCCTGACTTTC
CDR3aa: CASSSGTGLSGANVLTF

j_gene: TRBJ1-1
abundance: many
d_gene: .
v_gene: TRBV29-1
CDR3nt: TGCAGCGTCCTCTCTGTGCCCGAAGCTTTCTTT
CDR3aa: CSVLSVPEAFF

j_gene: TRBJ1-2
abundance: many
d_gene: .
v_gene: TRBV6-6
CDR3nt: TGTGCCAGCAGTTATAGCACTTCCAACTATGGCTACACCTTC
CDR3aa: CASSYSTSNYGYTF

j_gene: TRBJ2-3
abundance: many
d_gene: TRBD1
v_gene: TRBV5-1
CDR3nt: TGCGCCAGCAGCTTGGCTCAGGGGGCAGATACGCAGTATTTT
CDR3aa: CASSLAQGADTQYF

j_gene: TRBJ1-1
abundance: many
d_gene: TRBD1
v_gene: TRBV2
CDR3nt: TGTGCCAGCAGGGTAGACAGGGGAACTGAAGCTTTCTTT
CDR3aa: CASRVDRGTEAFF

j_gene: TRBJ1-2
abundance: many
d_gene: .
v_gene: TRBV20-1
CDR3nt: TGCAGTGCTAGAGAGGACAGCGCTAACTATGGCTACACCTTC
CDR3aa: CSAREDSANYGYTF

j_gene: TRBJ2-7
abundance: .
d_gene: TRBD2
v_gene: TRBV6-1
CDR3nt: TGTGCCAGCAGTGAAGTGGTGCTAGCGGGCTACGAGCAGTACTTC
CDR3aa: CASSEVVLAGYEQYF

j_gene: TRBJ2-7
abundance: few
d_gene: .
v_gene: TRBV5-8
CDR3nt: TGTGCCAGCAGCTTGGAGAGGGCCGGTGAGCAGTACTTC
CDR3aa: CASSLERAGEQYF

j_gene: TRBJ1-1
abundance: many
d_gene: TRBD1
v_gene: TRBV27
CDR3nt: TGTGCCAGCGGGGACAGGAACACTGAAGCTTTCTTT
CDR3aa: CASGDRNTEAFF

j_gene: TRBJ1-2
abundance: few
d_gene: .
v_gene: TRBV7-2
CDR3nt: TGTGCCAGCAGCCCCGGGACCGAAAGGCGTTACTATGGCTACACCTTC
CDR3aa: CASSPGTERRYYGYTF

j_gene: TRBJ1-2
abundance: few
d_gene: .
v_gene: TRBV2
CDR3nt: TGTGCCAGCAGTGAAGCGCTAAGGGGGAAACTTAACTATGGCTACACCTTC
CDR3aa: CASSEALRGKLNYGYTF

j_gene: TRBJ1-6
abundance: many
d_gene: .
v_gene: TRBV15
CDR3nt: TGTGCCACCGCACTCGGACGGTATAATTCACCCCTCCACTTT
CDR3aa: CATALGRYNSPLHF

j_gene: TRBJ1-1
abundance: few
d_gene: .
v_gene: TRBV7-9
CDR3nt: TGTGCCAGCAGCTTTACGAACACTGAAGCTTTCTTT
CDR3aa: CASSFTNTEAFF

j_gene: TRBJ1-5
abundance: .
d_gene: .
v_gene: TRBV6-5
CDR3nt: TGTGCCAGCGGGAGGGCGTCTTCTCAGCCCCAGCATTTT
CDR3aa: CASGRASSQPQHF

j_gene: TRBJ2-5
abundance: .
d_gene: .
v_gene: TRBV21-1
CDR3nt: TGTGCCAGCAACCGGGGAACCGGGCCGGAGAGAGAGACCCAGTACTTC
CDR3aa: CASNRGTGPERETQYF

j_gene: TRBJ1-1
abundance: .
d_gene: .
v_gene: TRBV12-3/TRBV12-4
CDR3nt: TGTGCCAGCAGTTTATTCGCAGGGGACACTGAAGCTTTCTTT
CDR3aa: CASSLFAGDTEAFF

j_gene: TRBJ2-1
abundance: .
d_gene: .
v_gene: TRBV20-1
CDR3nt: TGCAGTGCCGCCTCCAGTACGGGGCAGTTCTTC
CDR3aa: CSAASSTGQFF

j_gene: TRBJ2-4
abundance: many
d_gene: .
v_gene: TRBV3-1
CDR3nt: TGTGCCAGCAGCCGGACAGAGTCCGACAAAAACATTCAGTACTTC
CDR3aa: CASSRTESDKNIQYF

j_gene: TRBJ1-2
abundance: .
d_gene: .
v_gene: TRBV11-2
CDR3nt: TGTGCCAGCAGCTTATCCGATACTAACTATGGCTACACCTTC
CDR3aa: CASSLSDTNYGYTF

j_gene: TRBJ2-3
abundance: few
d_gene: .
v_gene: TRBV2
CDR3nt: TGTGCCAGCAGCACTAACAGCGCAGATACGCAGTATTTT
CDR3aa: CASSTNSADTQYF

j_gene: TRBJ2-7
abundance: few
d_gene: .
v_gene: TRBV29-1
CDR3nt: TGCAGCGTTGAAACCGGTTACGAGCAGTACTTC
CDR3aa: CSVETGYEQYF

j_gene: TRBJ1-1
abundance: few
d_gene: .
v_gene: TRBV7-3
CDR3nt: TGTGCCAGCAGTGAACAGGGGAACACTGAAGCTTTCTTT
CDR3aa: CASSEQGNTEAFF

j_gene: TRBJ2-7
abundance: many
d_gene: TRBD2
v_gene: TRBV25-1
CDR3nt: TGTGCCAGCACCGCGGGGGGGCCGTACGAGCAGTACTTC
CDR3aa: CASTAGGPYEQYF

j_gene: TRBJ1-4
abundance: few
d_gene: .
v_gene: TRBV6-5
CDR3nt: TGTGCCAGCAGCGAAGACGGATTTAATGAAAAACTGTTTTTT
CDR3aa: CASSEDGFNEKLFF

j_gene: TRBJ2-3
abundance: .
d_gene: TRBD2
v_gene: TRBV5-5
CDR3nt: TGTGCCCGCAGCCCCCTCCCAGCGGGGGAAACCACAGATACGCAGTATTTT
CDR3aa: CARSPLPAGETTDTQYF

j_gene: TRBJ2-5
abundance: once
d_gene: TRBD1
v_gene: TRBV5-4
CDR3nt: TGTGCCAGCAGCTTATTGGGACAGGGGTCACAAGAGACCCAGTACTTC
CDR3aa: CASSLLGQGSQETQYF

j_gene: TRBJ2-1
abundance: many
d_gene: TRBD2
v_gene: TRBV29-1
CDR3nt: TGCAGCGTCAGCGGGAGGGTAATCAATGAGCAGTTCTTC
CDR3aa: CSVSGRVINEQFF

j_gene: TRBJ2-1
abundance: .
d_gene: TRBD2
v_gene: TRBV24-1
CDR3nt: TGTGCCACCCGCGGGAGTCACTACAATGAGCAGTTCTTC
CDR3aa: CATRGSHYNEQFF

j_gene: TRBJ1-1
abundance: many
d_gene: .
v_gene: TRBV10-1
CDR3nt: TGCGCCAGCAGTCCGACGGGGGGGACAACGAACACTGAAGCTTTCTTT
CDR3aa: CASSPTGGTTNTEAFF

j_gene: TRBJ2-7
abundance: many
d_gene: .
v_gene: TRBV7-2
CDR3nt: TGTGCCAGCAGATATTATCCCGGACCGAACAACGAGCAGTACTTC
CDR3aa: CASRYYPGPNNEQYF

j_gene: TRBJ2-1
abundance: .
d_gene: .
v_gene: TRBV7-3
CDR3nt: TGTGCCAGCAGTCGGAGGGGCATGGGTGAGCAGTTCTTC
CDR3aa: CASSRRGMGEQFF

j_gene: TRBJ2-7
abundance: many
d_gene: .
v_gene: TRBV28
CDR3nt: TGTGCCAGCAGCCGATCGTCAGGCGGGGGCTATCGCGAGCAGTACTTC
CDR3aa: CASSRSSGGGYREQYF

j_gene: TRBJ1-6
abundance: many
d_gene: .
v_gene: TRBV6-6
CDR3nt: TGTGCCAGCAGTTACACGTCTTCGCCAGATTCACCCCTCCACTTT
CDR3aa: CASSYTSSPDSPLHF

j_gene: TRBJ2-7
abundance: many
d_gene: .
v_gene: TRBV2
CDR3nt: TGTGCCACCCTGGGGCAAGAGTACTTC
CDR3aa: CATLGQEYF

j_gene: TRBJ2-3
abundance: many
d_gene: TRBD2
v_gene: TRBV20-1
CDR3nt: TGCAGTGCTAGAGGGGGGGGAGATACGCAGTATTTT
CDR3aa: CSARGGGDTQYF

j_gene: TRBJ1-1
abundance: few
d_gene: TRBD1
v_gene: TRBV10-3
CDR3nt: TGTGCCATCAACCCGGGGACAGGCGCCGGATCCACTGAAGCTTTCTTT
CDR3aa: CAINPGTGAGSTEAFF

j_gene: TRBJ1-1
abundance: .
d_gene: .
v_gene: TRBV2
CDR3nt: TGTGCCAACACGGACGGAGTGAACACTGAAGCTTTCTTT
CDR3aa: CANTDGVNTEAFF

j_gene: TRBJ2-3
abundance: .
d_gene: .
v_gene: TRBV11-2
CDR3nt: TGTGCCAGCAGCTTCGGGGGCCCTACAGATACGCAGTATTTT
CDR3aa: CASSFGGPTDTQYF

j_gene: TRBJ1-1
abundance: many
d_gene: TRBD1
v_gene: TRBV7-8
CDR3nt: TGTGCCAGCAGCTTTAGGACAGGGAAATTCGCTGAAGCTTTCTTT
CDR3aa: CASSFRTGKFAEAFF

j_gene: TRBJ1-6
abundance: many
d_gene: TRBD1
v_gene: TRBV20-1
CDR3nt: TGCAGTGCTCCAACCCGGGACAGGGTTTCACCCCTCCACTTT
CDR3aa: CSAPTRDRVSPLHF

j_gene: TRBJ2-2
abundance: .
d_gene: .
v_gene: TRBV25-1
CDR3nt: TGTGCCAGCAGTACCCTCGGGGCCACCGGGGAGCTGTTTTTT
CDR3aa: CASSTLGATGELFF

j_gene: TRBJ2-1
abundance: many
d_gene: TRBD2
v_gene: TRBV20-1
CDR3nt: TGCAGTGCTACAGACCTAACTAGCGGAAAATACAATGAGCAGTTCTTC
CDR3aa: CSATDLTSGKYNEQFF

j_gene: TRBJ2-1
abundance: .
d_gene: .
v_gene: TRBV6-2/TRBV6-3
CDR3nt: TGTGCCAGCAGTTCCCCGAAAGGGATTGGAGGGAGGTTAGATGAGCAGTTCTTC
CDR3aa: CASSSPKGIGGRLDEQFF

j_gene: TRBJ2-2
abundance: few
d_gene: .
v_gene: TRBV2
CDR3nt: TGTGCCAGCATACGGGACTGGATAAGGACCGGGGAGCTGTTTTTT
CDR3aa: CASIRDWIRTGELFF

j_gene: TRBJ2-2
abundance: .
d_gene: TRBD2
v_gene: TRBV28
CDR3nt: TGTGCCAGCCTTCCGCCCGGGACTAGGGACACCGGGGAGCTGTTTTTT
CDR3aa: CASLPPGTRDTGELFF

j_gene: TRBJ2-5
abundance: many
d_gene: .
v_gene: TRBV19
CDR3nt: TGTGCCAGTAGTATTAGGCAGGGTCAAGAGACCCAGTACTTC
CDR3aa: CASSIRQGQETQYF

j_gene: TRBJ2-5
abundance: .
d_gene: TRBD1
v_gene: TRBV5-1
CDR3nt: TGCGCCAGCAGCTCGACAGGGGGTCAAGAGACCCAGTACTTC
CDR3aa: CASSSTGGQETQYF

j_gene: TRBJ2-2
abundance: few
d_gene: .
v_gene: TRBV7-2
CDR3nt: TGTGCCAGCAGCCCTAGACGCGGGACCGGGGAGCTGTTTTTT
CDR3aa: CASSPRRGTGELFF

j_gene: TRBJ2-3
abundance: few
d_gene: .
v_gene: TRBV3-1
CDR3nt: TGTGCCAGCAGCCAAGGGGTGGGTATCCGAGGAGATACGCAGTATTTT
CDR3aa: CASSQGVGIRGDTQYF

j_gene: TRBJ1-4
abundance: .
d_gene: .
v_gene: TRBV6-5
CDR3nt: TGTGCCAGCAGTTATTCCGTAGGGGCCAATGAAAAACTGTTTTTT
CDR3aa: CASSYSVGANEKLFF

j_gene: TRBJ1-1
abundance: .
d_gene: TRBD1
v_gene: TRBV3-1
CDR3nt: TGTGCCAGCAGCCCCCGACAGGGAGCTGAAGCTTTCTTT
CDR3aa: CASSPRQGAEAFF

j_gene: TRBJ2-7
abundance: many
d_gene: .
v_gene: TRBV19
CDR3nt: TGTGCCAGTAGTATTCAGGGCGGCCGACGCTCCTACGAGCAGTACTTC
CDR3aa: CASSIQGGRRSYEQYF

j_gene: TRBJ1-1
abundance: many
d_gene: .
v_gene: TRBV18
CDR3nt: TGTGCCAGCTCACCACGATCAGGGAGCGCTGAAGCTTTCTTT
CDR3aa: CASSPRSGSAEAFF